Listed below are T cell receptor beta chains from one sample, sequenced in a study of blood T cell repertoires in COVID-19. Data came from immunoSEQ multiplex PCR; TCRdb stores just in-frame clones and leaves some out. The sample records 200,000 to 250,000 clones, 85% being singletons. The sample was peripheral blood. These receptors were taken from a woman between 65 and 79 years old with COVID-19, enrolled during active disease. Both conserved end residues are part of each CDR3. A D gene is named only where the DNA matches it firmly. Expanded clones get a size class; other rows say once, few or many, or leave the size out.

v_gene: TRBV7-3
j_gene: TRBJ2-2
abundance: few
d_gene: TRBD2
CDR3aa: CASSLTASGRSVTGELFF
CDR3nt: TGTGCCAGCAGCTTAACGGCTAGCGGGAGGTCTGTCACCGGGGAGCTGTTTTTT

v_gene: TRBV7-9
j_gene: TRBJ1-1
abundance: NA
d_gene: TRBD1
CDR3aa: CASSAGQGLRAFF
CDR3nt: TGTGCCAGCAGCGCGGGACAGGGTTTAAGAGCTTTCTTT

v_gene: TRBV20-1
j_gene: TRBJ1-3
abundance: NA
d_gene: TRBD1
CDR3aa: CSASDRGSGNTIYF
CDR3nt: TGCAGTGCTAGTGACAGGGGCTCTGGAAACACCATATATTTT

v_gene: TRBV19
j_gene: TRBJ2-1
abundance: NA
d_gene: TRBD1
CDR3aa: CASNRQGFDEQFF
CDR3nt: TGTGCCAGTAACCGACAGGGGTTCGATGAGCAGTTCTTC

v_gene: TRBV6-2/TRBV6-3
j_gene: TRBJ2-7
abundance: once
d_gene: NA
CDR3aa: CASSLKRESSPYSYEQYF
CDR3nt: TGTGCCAGCAGTCTCAAGCGCGAGTCTAGCCCATACTCCTACGAGCAGTACTTC

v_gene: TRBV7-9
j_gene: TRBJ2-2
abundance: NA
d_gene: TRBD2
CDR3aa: CASSDRAGAGTGELFF
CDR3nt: TGTGCCAGCAGCGACCGAGCGGGGGCAGGGACCGGGGAGCTGTTTTTT

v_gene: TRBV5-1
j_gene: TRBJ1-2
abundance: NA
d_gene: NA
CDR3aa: CASSSLDGTNYGYTF
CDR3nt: TGCGCCAGCAGCTCCTTGGACGGGACTAACTATGGCTACACCTTC

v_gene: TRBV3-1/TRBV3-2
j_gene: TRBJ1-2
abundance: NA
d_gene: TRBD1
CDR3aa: CASSQARDRGDYGYTF
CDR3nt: TGTGCCAGCAGCCAAGCGCGGGACAGGGGAGACTATGGCTACACCTTC

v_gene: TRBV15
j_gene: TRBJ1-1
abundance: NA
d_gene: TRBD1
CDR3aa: CATSRVMGQGGIEAFF
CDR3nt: TGTGCCACCAGCAGAGTAATGGGACAGGGGGGGATCGAAGCTTTCTTT

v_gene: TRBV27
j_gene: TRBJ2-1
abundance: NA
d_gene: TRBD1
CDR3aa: CASSRPTGTGLYNEQFF
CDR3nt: TGTGCCAGCAGTCGCCCCACCGGGACAGGACTCTACAATGAGCAGTTCTTC

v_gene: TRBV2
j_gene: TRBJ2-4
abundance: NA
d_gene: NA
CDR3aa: CASSERGTAERAIAKNIQYF
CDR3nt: TGTGCCAGCAGTGAACGGGGGACAGCCGAGCGGGCGATAGCCAAAAACATTCAGTACTTC

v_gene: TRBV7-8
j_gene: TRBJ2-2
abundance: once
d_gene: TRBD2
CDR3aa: CASSRKGRLAGNTGELFF
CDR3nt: TGTGCCAGCAGCCGGAAGGGTAGGCTAGCGGGGAACACCGGGGAGCTGTTTTTT

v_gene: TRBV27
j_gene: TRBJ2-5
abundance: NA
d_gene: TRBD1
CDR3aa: CASSLSGQGAVYRETQYF
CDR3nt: TGTGCCAGCAGTTTATCCGGACAGGGGGCAGTTTATAGGGAGACCCAGTACTTC

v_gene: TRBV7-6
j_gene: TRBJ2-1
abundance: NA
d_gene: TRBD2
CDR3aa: CASSLAKSPTGTSGFYNEQFF
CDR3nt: TGTGCCAGCAGCTTAGCGAAATCGCCAACCGGGACTAGCGGATTTTACAATGAGCAGTTCTTC

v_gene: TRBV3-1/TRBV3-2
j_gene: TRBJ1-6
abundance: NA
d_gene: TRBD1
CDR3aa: CASSQAGGNSPLHF
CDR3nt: TGTGCCAGCAGCCAAGCAGGGGGTAATTCACCCCTCCACTTT

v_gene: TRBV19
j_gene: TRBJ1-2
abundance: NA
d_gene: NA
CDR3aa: CASTGNYGYTF
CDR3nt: TGTGCCAGTACAGGGAACTATGGCTACACCTTC

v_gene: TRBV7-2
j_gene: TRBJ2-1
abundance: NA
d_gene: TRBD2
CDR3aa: CASSLRAGGSWNEQFF
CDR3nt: TGTGCCAGCAGCTTAAGGGCGGGGGGGTCTTGGAATGAGCAGTTCTTC

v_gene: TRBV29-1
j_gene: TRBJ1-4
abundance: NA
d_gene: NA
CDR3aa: CSAGERDEKLFF
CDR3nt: TGCAGCGCCGGGGAGAGGGATGAAAAACTGTTTTTT

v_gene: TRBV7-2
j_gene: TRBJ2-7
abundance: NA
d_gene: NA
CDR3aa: CASSKGTRPGLSYEQYF
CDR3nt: TGTGCCAGCAGCAAAGGGACCCGACCGGGACTGTCCTACGAGCAGTACTTC

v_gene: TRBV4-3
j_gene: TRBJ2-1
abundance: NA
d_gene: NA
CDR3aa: CASSQDRGPHNEQFF
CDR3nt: TGCGCCAGCAGCCAAGATCGAGGGCCACACAATGAGCAGTTCTTC

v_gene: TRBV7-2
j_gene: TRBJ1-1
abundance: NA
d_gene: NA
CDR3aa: CASSLGVRGNTEAFF
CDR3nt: TGTGCCAGCAGCTTAGGGGTACGGGGTAACACTGAAGCTTTCTTT